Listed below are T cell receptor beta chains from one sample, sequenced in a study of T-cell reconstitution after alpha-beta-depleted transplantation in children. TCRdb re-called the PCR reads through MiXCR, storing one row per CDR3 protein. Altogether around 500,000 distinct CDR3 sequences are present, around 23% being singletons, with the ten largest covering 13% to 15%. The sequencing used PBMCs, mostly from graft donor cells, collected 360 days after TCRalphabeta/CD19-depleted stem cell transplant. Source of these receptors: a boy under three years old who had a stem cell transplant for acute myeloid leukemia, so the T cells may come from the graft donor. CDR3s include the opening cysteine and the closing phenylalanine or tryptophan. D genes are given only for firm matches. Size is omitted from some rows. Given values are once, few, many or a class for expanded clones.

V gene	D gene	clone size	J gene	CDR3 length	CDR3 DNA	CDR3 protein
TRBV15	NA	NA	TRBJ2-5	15	TGTGCCACCAGCAGGATACCCTGGACAAAAGAGACCCAGTACTTC	CATSRIPWTKETQYF
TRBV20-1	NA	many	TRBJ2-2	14	TGCAGTGGCCCGGAGGACAGGAACACCGGGGAGCTGTTTTTT	CSGPEDRNTGELFF
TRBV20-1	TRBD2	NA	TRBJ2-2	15	TGCAGTGCTCGCAAAAGCGGGGGGAGGACCGGGGAGCTGTTTTTT	CSARKSGGRTGELFF
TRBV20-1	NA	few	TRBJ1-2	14	TGCAGTGCTAGAGGGGGGACGGTCCCCTCGGGCTACACCTTC	CSARGGTVPSGYTF
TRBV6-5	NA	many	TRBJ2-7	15	TGTGCCAGCAGTCCACAGGGTACTGAGGCCTACGAGCAGTACTTC	CASSPQGTEAYEQYF
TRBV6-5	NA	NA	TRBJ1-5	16	TGTACCAGCAGTTACCCCGGGGCCCAAAGGAATCAGCCCCAGCATTTT	CTSSYPGAQRNQPQHF
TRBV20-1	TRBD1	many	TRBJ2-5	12	TGCAGTGCCCGGACAGGGAGGGAGACCCAGTACTTC	CSARTGRETQYF
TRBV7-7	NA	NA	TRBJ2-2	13	TGTGCCAGCAGCTTAGGACCTTTGGGGGAGCTGTTTTTT	CASSLGPLGELFF
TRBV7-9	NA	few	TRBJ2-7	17	TGTGCCAGCAGCCACGATGGACGGACGTACGGCTCCTACGAGCAGTACTTC	CASSHDGRTYGSYEQYF
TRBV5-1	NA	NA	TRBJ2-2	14	TGCGCCAGCAGTTACTTGGAGAACACCGGGGAGCTGTTTTTT	CASSYLENTGELFF
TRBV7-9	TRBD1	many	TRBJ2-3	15	TGTGCCAGCAGCGCTAGTGCAGGGGGCGAAGATACGCAGTATTTT	CASSASAGGEDTQYF
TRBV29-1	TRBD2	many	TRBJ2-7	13	TGCAGCGTTGAAGAAGGTGCGGGGGGGGAGCAGTACTTC	CSVEEGAGGEQYF
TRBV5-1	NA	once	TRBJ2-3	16	TGCGCCAGCAGCTCACAGCCGACAAGAGCCCCAGATACGCAGTATTTT	CASSSQPTRAPDTQYF
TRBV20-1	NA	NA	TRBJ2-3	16	TGCAGTGCTAGAGGGTTGTCGGGTGCACCCACAGATACGCAGTATTTT	CSARGLSGAPTDTQYF
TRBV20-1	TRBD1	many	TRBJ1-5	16	TGCAGTGCTAGTCCGACACAGGGGATGGGCAATCAGCCCCAGCATTTT	CSASPTQGMGNQPQHF
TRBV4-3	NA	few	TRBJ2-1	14	TGCGCCAGCAGCCAAGATTGGGAAGCGGATGAGCAGTTCTTC	CASSQDWEADEQFF
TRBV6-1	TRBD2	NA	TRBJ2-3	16	TGTGCCAGCACCCCAACTAGCGGGCCTAGCACAGATACGCAGTATTTT	CASTPTSGPSTDTQYF
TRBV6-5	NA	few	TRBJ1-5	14	TGTGCCAGCAGTTACTCGCGGCAGGCTCAGCCCCAGCATTTT	CASSYSRQAQPQHF
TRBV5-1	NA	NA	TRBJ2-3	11	TGCGCCAGTGGGACTCTAGATACGCAGTATTTT	CASGTLDTQYF
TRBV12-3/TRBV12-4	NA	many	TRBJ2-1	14	TGTGCCAGCACCCTCCTTGGCGCGGCCGATGAGCAGTTCTTC	CASTLLGAADEQFF